This T cell receptor (beta chain) comes out of a study of blood T cell repertoires in COVID-19. Study background: COVID-19 samples from acute and convalescent phases originated in the United States, Italy and Spain. T cells, B-cell-depleted T cells, or PBMCs supplied cDNA or gDNA.

The CDR3 consists of 15 residues. CDR1 and CDR2 from the germline V gene are LNHDA and SQIVND (reference sequence). J lost 4 bases, V lost 7 bases, and 8 bases had no gene match. In the original workflow: By means of reference gene primer amplification, nucleated cell counts were estimated. Sequencing used immunoSEQ multiplex PCR; TCRdb keeps in-frame clones, though not all of them. The DNA gave D and trimming, while V, J and clone size come from that table. Of about 120,000 clones detected, roughly 79% appear once; the ten largest clones hold about 2.3%. Sequencing was done on a sample of peripheral blood. The source is a man in his 70s with acute or convalescent COVID-19. The chain carries TRBV19 and TRBJ1-2, with 11 bases that match TRBD1. In nucleotides, the CDR3 is TGTGCCAGTAAGATAGGACAGGGGGCAAGCTATGGCTACACCTTC. This encodes CASKIGQGASYGYTF.